Listed below are T cell receptor beta chains from one sample, sequenced in a study of shared clonotypes between healthy human individuals. Profiled with immunoSEQ multiplex PCR; TCRdb holds only in-frame clones, not every one. The data show about 1,500,000 clones, roughly 96% seen once. Sample: naive CD4+ T cells sorted from blood. These TCRs come from a man aged 30-40 years in good health. Each CDR3 is given with its conserved first and last residue. Each record gives: D gene, clone size, V gene, J gene, CDR3 protein, CDR3 DNA. A D gene is named only where the DNA matches it firmly. Expanded clones get a size class; other rows say once, few or many, or leave the size out.

D gene: -
clone size: -
V gene: TRBV6-1
J gene: TRBJ2-3
CDR3 protein: CASRVGFDTQYF
CDR3 DNA: TGTGCCAGCAGAGTTGGGTTTGATACGCAGTATTTT

D gene: -
clone size: once
V gene: TRBV30
J gene: TRBJ1-1
CDR3 protein: CAWMFGRTEAFF
CDR3 DNA: TGTGCCTGGATGTTCGGGAGGACAGAAGCTTTCTTT

D gene: -
clone size: -
V gene: TRBV18
J gene: TRBJ2-3
CDR3 protein: CASSLKETTSPDTQYF
CDR3 DNA: TGTGCCAGCTCTCTAAAGGAGACTACCAGTCCTGATACGCAGTATTTT

D gene: TRBD1
clone size: -
V gene: TRBV18
J gene: TRBJ1-2
CDR3 protein: CASSPSGTVSYGYTF
CDR3 DNA: TGTGCCAGCTCACCATCCGGGACAGTGAGCTATGGCTACACCTTC

D gene: -
clone size: -
V gene: TRBV5-1
J gene: TRBJ2-1
CDR3 protein: CASSLGLAHNNEQFF
CDR3 DNA: TGCGCCAGCAGCTTAGGCCTAGCGCATAACAATGAGCAGTTCTTC

D gene: TRBD1
clone size: once
V gene: TRBV7-9
J gene: TRBJ2-2
CDR3 protein: CAANRGRTGELFF
CDR3 DNA: TGTGCCGCGAACAGGGGGCGCACCGGGGAGCTGTTTTTT

D gene: -
clone size: -
V gene: TRBV5-1
J gene: TRBJ1-1
CDR3 protein: CASSSLHTNTEAFF
CDR3 DNA: TGCGCCAGCAGCTCCTTACACACAAACACTGAAGCTTTCTTT

D gene: TRBD1
clone size: once
V gene: TRBV9
J gene: TRBJ2-7
CDR3 protein: CASSPRDRGHEQYF
CDR3 DNA: TGTGCCAGCAGCCCCCGGGACAGGGGCCACGAGCAGTACTTC

D gene: -
clone size: -
V gene: TRBV28
J gene: TRBJ1-4
CDR3 protein: CASSLWGTTNEKLFF
CDR3 DNA: TGTGCCAGCAGTTTATGGGGAACAACTAATGAAAAACTGTTTTTT

D gene: TRBD1
clone size: once
V gene: TRBV4-3
J gene: TRBJ1-2
CDR3 protein: CASSPETGWDGYTF
CDR3 DNA: TGCGCCAGCAGCCCAGAGACAGGGTGGGATGGCTACACCTTC

D gene: TRBD1
clone size: -
V gene: TRBV15
J gene: TRBJ2-4
CDR3 protein: CATSIWGQGNTKNIQYF
CDR3 DNA: TGTGCCACCAGCATCTGGGGACAGGGTAATACCAAAAACATTCAGTACTTC

D gene: -
clone size: -
V gene: TRBV25-1
J gene: TRBJ1-5
CDR3 protein: CASSGRNQPQHF
CDR3 DNA: TGTGCCAGCAGTGGCCGCAATCAGCCCCAGCATTTT

D gene: TRBD2
clone size: -
V gene: TRBV7-9
J gene: TRBJ2-3
CDR3 protein: CASSLLAGGADTQYF
CDR3 DNA: TGTGCCAGCAGCCTACTAGCGGGAGGCGCAGATACGCAGTATTTT

D gene: TRBD2
clone size: -
V gene: TRBV28
J gene: TRBJ2-1
CDR3 protein: CASSIGGGVYNEQFF
CDR3 DNA: TGTGCCAGCAGCATCGGGGGGGGTGTCTACAATGAGCAGTTCTTC

D gene: -
clone size: few
V gene: TRBV10-3
J gene: TRBJ2-7
CDR3 protein: CAISRDNLYEQYF
CDR3 DNA: TGTGCCATCAGTCGGGACAACCTCTACGAGCAGTACTTC

D gene: -
clone size: -
V gene: TRBV28
J gene: TRBJ1-1
CDR3 protein: CASSLGTRAGAFF
CDR3 DNA: TGTGCCAGCAGTTTGGGGACTCGGGCGGGAGCTTTCTTT

D gene: TRBD1
clone size: -
V gene: TRBV5-6
J gene: TRBJ1-2
CDR3 protein: CASSTPPRQGADGYTF
CDR3 DNA: TGTGCCAGCAGCACCCCTCCGAGGCAGGGGGCGGATGGCTACACCTTC

D gene: -
clone size: -
V gene: TRBV7-2
J gene: TRBJ2-2
CDR3 protein: CASSPSGVTGELFF
CDR3 DNA: TGTGCCAGCAGCCCCAGCGGAGTCACCGGGGAGCTGTTTTTT

D gene: -
clone size: -
V gene: TRBV11-3
J gene: TRBJ2-7
CDR3 protein: CASSWVNSYEQYF
CDR3 DNA: TGTGCCAGCAGCTGGGTCAACTCCTACGAGCAGTACTTC

D gene: TRBD1
clone size: -
V gene: TRBV5-8
J gene: TRBJ1-4
CDR3 protein: CASSTGTGNEKLFF
CDR3 DNA: TGTGCCAGCAGCACGGGGACAGGGAACGAAAAACTGTTTTTT

D gene: -
clone size: -
V gene: TRBV6-5
J gene: TRBJ1-2
CDR3 protein: CASSQLGVHYTF
CDR3 DNA: TGTGCCAGCAGTCAACTAGGGGTTCACTACACCTTC

D gene: TRBD1
clone size: -
V gene: TRBV11-2
J gene: TRBJ2-7
CDR3 protein: CASSFSRDRGRYEQYF
CDR3 DNA: TGTGCCAGCAGCTTCTCGCGGGACAGGGGAAGGTACGAGCAGTACTTC

D gene: TRBD1
clone size: -
V gene: TRBV10-2
J gene: TRBJ1-5
CDR3 protein: CASRGQGKNQPQHF
CDR3 DNA: TGCGCCAGCAGGGGACAGGGGAAAAATCAGCCCCAGCATTTT

D gene: TRBD1
clone size: -
V gene: TRBV28
J gene: TRBJ2-7
CDR3 protein: CASTQGTGKSYEQYF
CDR3 DNA: TGTGCCAGCACCCAAGGGACAGGGAAATCCTACGAGCAGTACTTC

D gene: TRBD2
clone size: -
V gene: TRBV7-2
J gene: TRBJ2-1
CDR3 protein: CASSLEASGGNEQFF
CDR3 DNA: TGTGCCAGCAGCTTAGAGGCTAGCGGAGGGAATGAGCAGTTCTTC

D gene: TRBD2
clone size: -
V gene: TRBV13
J gene: TRBJ2-3
CDR3 protein: CASSPTSGRADTQYF
CDR3 DNA: TGTGCCAGCAGCCCCACTAGCGGGAGAGCAGATACGCAGTATTTT

D gene: -
clone size: -
V gene: TRBV20-1
J gene: TRBJ2-1
CDR3 protein: CARTNYNEQFF
CDR3 DNA: TGCGCCCGCACGAACTACAATGAGCAGTTCTTC

D gene: -
clone size: -
V gene: TRBV9
J gene: TRBJ1-4
CDR3 protein: CASSAREVVTANEKLFF
CDR3 DNA: TGTGCCAGCAGCGCCAGGGAAGTCGTTACGGCTAATGAAAAACTGTTTTTT

D gene: -
clone size: -
V gene: TRBV18
J gene: TRBJ1-4
CDR3 protein: CASSPTSNEKLFF
CDR3 DNA: TGTGCCAGCTCTCCCACTTCCAATGAAAAACTGTTTTTT

D gene: -
clone size: -
V gene: TRBV5-4
J gene: TRBJ2-3
CDR3 protein: CASSSYRDTDTQYF
CDR3 DNA: TGTGCCAGCAGCTCATACAGGGACACAGATACGCAGTATTTT

D gene: TRBD2
clone size: once
V gene: TRBV28
J gene: TRBJ2-3
CDR3 protein: CASSDLAGGDINTQYF
CDR3 DNA: TGTGCCAGCAGTGACTTGGCGGGAGGAGATATCAATACGCAGTATTTT

D gene: TRBD2
clone size: -
V gene: TRBV5-1
J gene: TRBJ2-1
CDR3 protein: CASSPPGSGSSDDEQFF
CDR3 DNA: TGCGCCAGCAGCCCTCCGGGTAGCGGGAGCTCCGACGATGAGCAGTTCTTC

D gene: -
clone size: -
V gene: TRBV5-5
J gene: TRBJ2-7
CDR3 protein: CASSLVLGSYEQYF
CDR3 DNA: TGTGCCAGCAGCTTGGTTTTAGGCTCCTACGAGCAGTACTTC

D gene: -
clone size: -
V gene: TRBV7-9
J gene: TRBJ2-2
CDR3 protein: CASSAVFLGGRELFF
CDR3 DNA: TGTGCCAGCAGCGCAGTATTTCTCGGTGGTCGGGAGCTGTTTTTT

D gene: -
clone size: -
V gene: TRBV10-1
J gene: TRBJ2-1
CDR3 protein: CASSGVGPSSYNEQFF
CDR3 DNA: TGCGCCAGCAGTGGGGTAGGGCCGAGCTCCTACAATGAGCAGTTCTTC

D gene: TRBD2
clone size: once
V gene: TRBV13
J gene: TRBJ2-3
CDR3 protein: CASSLGLAGVGTDTQYF
CDR3 DNA: TGTGCCAGCAGCTTGGGACTAGCGGGAGTGGGAACAGATACGCAGTATTTT

D gene: -
clone size: -
V gene: TRBV28
J gene: TRBJ2-2
CDR3 protein: CASTVGPTNTGELFF
CDR3 DNA: TGTGCCAGCACCGTGGGACCCACGAACACCGGGGAGCTGTTTTTT

D gene: -
clone size: -
V gene: TRBV30
J gene: TRBJ2-2
CDR3 protein: CAWSTGINTGELFF
CDR3 DNA: TGTGCCTGGAGTACAGGGATTAACACCGGGGAGCTGTTTTTT

D gene: -
clone size: -
V gene: TRBV7-2
J gene: TRBJ2-5
CDR3 protein: CASSPQRGGGETQYF
CDR3 DNA: TGTGCCAGCAGCCCACAACGGGGAGGCGGGGAGACCCAGTACTTC

D gene: -
clone size: -
V gene: TRBV27
J gene: TRBJ2-6
CDR3 protein: CASTFRSPSTGANVLTF
CDR3 DNA: TGTGCCAGCACCTTTCGTTCGCCTTCGACGGGGGCCAACGTCCTGACTTTC

D gene: -
clone size: -
V gene: TRBV7-8
J gene: TRBJ2-3
CDR3 protein: CASSAFGAANTDTQYF
CDR3 DNA: TGTGCCAGCAGCGCATTTGGAGCGGCAAACACAGATACGCAGTATTTT

D gene: -
clone size: -
V gene: TRBV19
J gene: TRBJ1-3
CDR3 protein: CASSTQKTAGNTIYF
CDR3 DNA: TGTGCCAGTAGTACCCAAAAGACCGCTGGAAACACCATATATTTT

D gene: -
clone size: -
V gene: TRBV2
J gene: TRBJ2-2
CDR3 protein: CASSVRPNTGELFF
CDR3 DNA: TGTGCCAGCAGTGTCCGTCCGAACACCGGGGAGCTGTTTTTT

D gene: TRBD2
clone size: -
V gene: TRBV9
J gene: TRBJ2-5
CDR3 protein: CASSVGLAEDKQYF
CDR3 DNA: TGTGCCAGCAGCGTAGGACTAGCGGAGGATAAGCAGTACTTC

D gene: -
clone size: -
V gene: TRBV10-1
J gene: TRBJ2-2
CDR3 protein: CASRASSATGELFF
CDR3 DNA: TGCGCCAGCAGGGCGAGTAGCGCAACCGGGGAGCTGTTTTTT

D gene: TRBD1
clone size: -
V gene: TRBV5-5
J gene: TRBJ2-6
CDR3 protein: CASSSVGTGASGANVLTF
CDR3 DNA: TGTGCCAGCAGCTCTGTTGGGACAGGGGCTTCTGGGGCCAACGTCCTGACTTTC

D gene: -
clone size: -
V gene: TRBV6-4
J gene: TRBJ2-6
CDR3 protein: CASSDGGHGANVLTF
CDR3 DNA: TGTGCCAGCAGTGATGGGGGGCATGGGGCCAACGTCCTGACTTTC

D gene: TRBD2
clone size: -
V gene: TRBV2
J gene: TRBJ2-7
CDR3 protein: CASSVGTSGLYEQYF
CDR3 DNA: TGTGCCAGCAGTGTTGGGACTAGCGGGTTGTACGAGCAGTACTTC

D gene: -
clone size: -
V gene: TRBV7-8
J gene: TRBJ1-5
CDR3 protein: CASSLVGTRSNQPQHF
CDR3 DNA: TGTGCCAGCAGCTTAGTCGGGACACGTAGCAATCAGCCCCAGCATTTT

D gene: -
clone size: -
V gene: TRBV9
J gene: TRBJ2-3
CDR3 protein: CASSSRPADTQYF
CDR3 DNA: TGTGCCAGCAGCTCACGCCCGGCAGATACGCAGTATTTT

D gene: -
clone size: -
V gene: TRBV28
J gene: TRBJ2-7
CDR3 protein: CASTSAPPHEQYF
CDR3 DNA: TGTGCCAGCACCTCAGCCCCACCCCACGAGCAGTACTTC

D gene: TRBD1
clone size: -
V gene: TRBV10-3
J gene: TRBJ2-5
CDR3 protein: CAIKTTGVETQYF
CDR3 DNA: TGTGCCATCAAAACGACAGGGGTCGAGACCCAGTACTTC

D gene: -
clone size: -
V gene: TRBV11-2
J gene: TRBJ1-1
CDR3 protein: CASSYESGPIAFF
CDR3 DNA: TGTGCCAGCAGCTACGAATCTGGGCCAATAGCTTTCTTT

D gene: -
clone size: -
V gene: TRBV7-8
J gene: TRBJ1-3
CDR3 protein: CASSFTSGNTIYF
CDR3 DNA: TGTGCCAGCAGCTTTACCTCTGGAAACACCATATATTTT

D gene: -
clone size: -
V gene: TRBV7-7
J gene: TRBJ2-7
CDR3 protein: CASSLRVGSYEQYF
CDR3 DNA: TGTGCCAGCAGCTTAAGGGTCGGCTCCTACGAGCAGTACTTC

D gene: -
clone size: -
V gene: TRBV5-4
J gene: TRBJ2-2
CDR3 protein: CASRFGGRTDGELFF
CDR3 DNA: TGTGCCAGCAGATTTGGGGGGCGGACAGACGGGGAGCTGTTTTTT

D gene: -
clone size: once
V gene: TRBV10-2
J gene: TRBJ2-7
CDR3 protein: CASSGKRGGALNYEQYF
CDR3 DNA: TGCGCCAGCAGTGGGAAGAGAGGGGGGGCCTTAAACTACGAGCAGTACTTC

D gene: -
clone size: -
V gene: TRBV28
J gene: TRBJ1-1
CDR3 protein: CASSLSGSIPEAFF
CDR3 DNA: TGTGCCAGCAGTTTATCCGGGAGTATACCTGAAGCTTTCTTT

D gene: -
clone size: -
V gene: TRBV7-9
J gene: TRBJ1-1
CDR3 protein: CASSLRGATSEAFF
CDR3 DNA: TGTGCCAGCAGCTTAAGGGGGGCGACCTCTGAAGCTTTCTTT